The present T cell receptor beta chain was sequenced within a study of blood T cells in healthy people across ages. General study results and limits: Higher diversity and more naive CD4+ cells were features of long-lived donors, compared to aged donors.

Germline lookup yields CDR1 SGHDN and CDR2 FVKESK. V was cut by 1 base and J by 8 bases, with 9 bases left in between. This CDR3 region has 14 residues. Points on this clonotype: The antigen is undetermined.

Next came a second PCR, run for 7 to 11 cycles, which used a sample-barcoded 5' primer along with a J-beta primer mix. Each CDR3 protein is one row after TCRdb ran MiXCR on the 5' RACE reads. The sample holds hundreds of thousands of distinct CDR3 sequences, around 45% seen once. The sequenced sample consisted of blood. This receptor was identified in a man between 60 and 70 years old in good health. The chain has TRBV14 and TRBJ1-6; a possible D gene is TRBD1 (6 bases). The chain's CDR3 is CASSQGQAYSPLHF. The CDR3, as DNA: TGTGCCAGCAGCCAAGGACAGGCCTATTCACCCCTCCACTTT.